Listed here is a single T cell receptor (beta chain). After removal of 5 bases from V and 14 bases from J, the junction contained 16 bases not matched to a gene. The CDR3 loop spans 16 amino acids. In germline, CDR1 is SGHTA, CDR2 FQGNSA. The sample originates from a study of T cells after yellow fever vaccination. TCRdb processed the 5' RACE reads anew with MiXCR; each CDR3 protein has one entry. The sample lists some 340,000 distinct CDR3 sequences, about 10% occurring once. The chain uses TRBV7-2 and TRBJ2-3; TRBD2 agrees at 13 bases. The source is a man younger than 30 who received the YFV17D yellow fever vaccine. The material sequenced was CD4+ T cells sorted from PBMCs, taken 45 days after the yellow fever booster vaccination. CDR3 in DNA: TGTGCCAGCAGCACCCGTCCGGGACTAGCGGGGCCCGGGGCGTATTTT. Protein: CASSTRPGLAGPGAYF.